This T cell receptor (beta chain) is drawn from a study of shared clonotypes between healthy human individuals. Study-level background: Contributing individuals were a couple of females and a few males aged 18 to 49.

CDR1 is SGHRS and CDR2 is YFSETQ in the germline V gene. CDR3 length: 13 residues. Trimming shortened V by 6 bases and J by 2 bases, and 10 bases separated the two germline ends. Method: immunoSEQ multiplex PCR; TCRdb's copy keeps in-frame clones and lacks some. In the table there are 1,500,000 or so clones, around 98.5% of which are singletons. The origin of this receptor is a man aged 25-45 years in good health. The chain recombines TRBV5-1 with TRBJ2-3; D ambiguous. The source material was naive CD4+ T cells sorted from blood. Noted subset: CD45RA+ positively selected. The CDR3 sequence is CASTLADTDTQYF. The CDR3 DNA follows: TGCGCCAGCACACTTGCGGACACAGATACGCAGTATTTT.